The 12 T cell receptor beta chains listed next were all sequenced from one sample in a study of blood T cell repertoires in COVID-19 (TCRdb year 2020). Libraries were constructed by the immunoSEQ multiplex PCR assay. TCRdb obtained this table from immuneACCESS and retained in-frame rearrangements with V and J assigned. These tables miss some clones; where compared with another copy, unresolved V genes account for less than half of the shortfall, and the remainder is unexplained. The sample data list about 290,000 clones, and around 90% of these were observed just once. The ten largest clones capture less than 2% of the sample. Material: PBMCs or T cells enriched from blood (not recorded which). All receptors derive from a woman aged 40-49 years who had recovered from COVID-19.

The CDR3 DNA reads TGCGCCAGCAGTCAATACCAGGGGGAGGATGAAAAACTGTTTTTT. Translated, it gives CASSQYQGEDEKLFF. V is TRBV23-1 and J is TRBJ1-4, with TRBD1 matching 7 bases. TRBV23-1 is annotated as an ORF whose role is uncertain. After removal of 1 base from V and 6 bases from J, the junction contained 5 bases not matched to a gene. CDR3 length: 15 amino acids.

The CDR3 here is CASSLYDRGNTEAFF. The CDR3 region has the DNA TGTGCCAGCAGTTTATATGACAGGGGGAACACTGAAGCTTTCTTT. The chain couples TRBV27 to TRBJ1-1; 8 bases fit TRBD1. The CDR3 length is 15 residues. Looked up from germline, CDR1 is MNHEY and CDR2 is SMNVEV (reference sequence). Unmatched junction bases numbered 2, after V lost 1 base and J lost 1 base.

The rearrangement joins TRBV11-3 to TRBJ1-1; 7 nucleotides agree with TRBD1. J lost 1 base, V lost 3 bases, and 5 bases had no gene match. This CDR3 has 15 amino acids. Germline CDR1 is SGHNT and CDR2 is YENEEA. CDR3 DNA sequence: TGTGCCAGCAGCTTTTCCGGGACAGCGAACACTGAAGCTTTCTTT. It translates to CASSFSGTANTEAFF.

V is TRBV28 and J is TRBJ1-3; maybe TRBD1 (5 bases). The CDR3 totals 16 residues. Trimming stripped 6 bases from V and 2 bases from J, with 17 bases between. CDR1 is MDHEN and CDR2 is SYDVKM in the germline V gene. The CDR3 coding sequence is TGTGCCAGCAGGACGCGGGACCCAGAGACTGGAAACACCATATATTTT. As protein: CASRTRDPETGNTIYF.

The gene calls are TRBV7-8 and TRBJ1-1; TRBD1 might be the D (5 bases). The CDR3 has 15 residues. Germline V gene sequence: CDR1 SGHVS, CDR2 FQNEAQ. Trimming left V 1 base short and J 5 bases short, with 14 bases between. The CDR3 coding sequence is TGTGCCAGCAGCTTAGTTTCAGGGTCAAGAACTGAAGCTTTCTTT. This sequence encodes CASSLVSGSRTEAFF.

The chain couples TRBV9 to TRBJ2-3; 8 bases are shared with TRBD2. With 2 bases clipped from V and 2 bases from J, the junction kept 7 bases outside the gene matches. Germline CDR1 reads SGDLS; CDR2 reads YYNGEE. The CDR3 extends over 16 amino acids. The CDR3 is CASSVGAGEATDTQYF. CDR3 sequence (DNA): TGTGCCAGCAGCGTCGGAGCGGGGGAGGCCACAGATACGCAGTATTTT.

The rearrangement uses TRBV7-6 and TRBJ2-3; 8 bases agree with TRBD2. The CDR3 runs to 16 residues. The J segment lost 0 bases and the V segment lost 2 bases, leaving 4 bases of the junction unmatched. Germline V gene lookup returns CDR1 SGHVS and CDR2 FNYEAQ. For the CDR3, the DNA is TGTGCCAGCAGCTTAATCGCGGGGGGTAGCACAGATACGCAGTATTTT. Protein sequence: CASSLIAGGSTDTQYF. Supplemented by reference TRBV7-6 and TRBJ2-3, the full variable domain reads GAGVSQSPRYKVTKRGQDVALRCDPISGHVSLYWYRQALGQGPEFLTYFNYEAQQDKSGLPNDRFSAERPEGSISTLTIQRTEQRDSAMYRCASSLIAGGSTDTQYFGPGTRLTVL.

The rearrangement links TRBV20-1 to TRBJ2-5; D perhaps matches TRBD2 (7 bases). V was pared by 3 bases and J by 6 bases, with 20 bases between. This CDR3 has 15 residues. Looked up from germline, CDR1 is DFQATT and CDR2 is SNEGSKA (reference sequence). The CDR3 protein is CSASGGGEGRKTQYF. CDR3 nucleotide sequence: TGCAGTGCTAGTGGGGGCGGGGAGGGGCGGAAGACCCAGTACTTC.

The V gene is TRBV2, the J gene TRBJ1-2; no clear D gene. Trimming left V 6 bases short and J 4 bases short, with 12 bases between. Germline V gene lookup returns CDR1 SNHLY and CDR2 FYNNEI. The CDR3 spans 13 residues. The CDR3, as DNA: TGTGCCAGCAGCCAATCCGCGAGCTATGGCTACACCTTC. This translates into CASSQSASYGYTF. The full variable domain, its missing parts supplied by reference TRBV2 and TRBJ1-2, is EPEVTQTPSHQVTQMGQEVILRCVPISNHLYFYWYRQILGQKVEFLVSFYNNEISEKSEIFDDQFSVERPDGSNFTLKIRSTKLEDSAMYFCASSQSASYGYTFGSGTRLTVV.

CDR3 residues: CASSSEPGSVEQFF. DNA of the CDR3: TGTGCCAGCAGTTCGGAGCCGGGTTCGGTTGAGCAGTTCTTC. The rearrangement joins TRBV6-5 to TRBJ2-1; D is uncertain. The CDR3 spans 14 residues. The germline V and J ends were trimmed by 4 bases and 9 bases, with 16 bases remaining between them. The V gene's germline CDR1 is MNHEY and CDR2 SVGAGI.

This clone was found once. The chain couples TRBV6-1 to TRBJ1-3; D not certain. Germline loops: CDR1 MNHNS, CDR2 SASEGT. Deletions cut 2 bases from V and 4 bases from J, with 12 bases between. This CDR3 comprises 15 residues. CDR3 nucleotide sequence: TGTGCCAGCAGTGAAATGGGCAGAGCCGGAAACACCATATATTTT. Its protein product is CASSEMGRAGNTIYF.

This chain joins TRBV30 and TRBJ1-2, with 8 bases aligning to TRBD1. Germline loops: CDR1 GTSNPN, CDR2 SVGIG (reference sequence). V lost 1 base, J lost 3 bases, and 7 bases stayed unmatched. This CDR3 has 15 residues. The CDR3 DNA reads as TGTGCCTGGAGTGGGGAGACAGGGGCCCACTATGGCTACACCTTC. Translating gives CAWSGETGAHYGYTF.